Below are 2 T cell receptor beta chains sequenced from a single sample in a study of T cell responses to AZD1222 COVID-19 vaccine. Method: immunoSEQ multiplex PCR; TCRdb's copy keeps in-frame clones and lacks some. The sample lists 150,000 to 200,000 clones; less than 95% were seen once. The starting material was peripheral blood, obtained 28 days after the second AZD1222 dose. These TCRs come from an adult who received the AZD1222 COVID-19 vaccine.

The J gene is TRBJ2-7, the V gene TRBV3-1 (or the pseudogene TRBV3-2), with a possible D match to TRBD1 (5 bases). CDR1 and CDR2 (germline): LGHDT, YNNKEL (reference sequence). The CDR3 length is 15 residues. V was shortened by 0 bases and J by 2 bases, with 11 bases between the two germline ends. CDR3 DNA: TGTGCCAGCAGCCAAGATGACAGTGAAACCTACGAGCAGTACTTC. Its protein product is CASSQDDSETYEQYF.

The chain employs TRBV6-5 and TRBJ1-5; weak D call: TRBD1 (6 bases). This CDR3 region has 13 residues. The V gene's germline CDR1 is MNHEY and CDR2 SVGAGI. With 4 bases removed from V and 11 bases from J, the gap between germline ends came to 15 bases. The CDR3 DNA follows: TGTGCCAGCAGTTCCGATAGGGGGGGGGCCCAGCATTTT. Protein product: CASSSDRGGAQHF.